Listed below are T cell receptor beta chains from one sample, sequenced in a study of CD8 T cells in ankylosing spondylitis. One entry per CDR3 protein, called by TCRdb with MiXCR from the 5' RACE reads. The sample carries almost 400,000 distinct CDR3 sequences, around 22% recorded once. Sequencing was carried out using blood, either unsorted or a sorted T cell fraction (not recorded which). These receptors originate from a male donor with ankylosing spondylitis. CDR3s include the opening cysteine and the closing phenylalanine or tryptophan.

j_gene: TRBJ2-1
v_gene: TRBV29-1
CDR3aa: CSVAGTSGLASDEQFF

j_gene: TRBJ2-1
v_gene: TRBV24-1
CDR3aa: CATSNPYNEQFF

j_gene: TRBJ2-5
v_gene: TRBV6-5
CDR3aa: CASRDSPGEQETQYF

j_gene: TRBJ2-6
v_gene: TRBV5-6
CDR3aa: CASQRSGANVLTF

j_gene: TRBJ2-2
v_gene: TRBV4-1
CDR3aa: CASSQVGQKTGELFF

j_gene: TRBJ2-2
v_gene: TRBV29-1
CDR3aa: CSVGWRVNTGELFF

j_gene: TRBJ2-1
v_gene: TRBV12-5
CDR3aa: CASGLPGDFFYNEQFF

j_gene: TRBJ1-1
v_gene: TRBV20-1
CDR3aa: CSATSGDLNTEAFF

j_gene: TRBJ2-2
v_gene: TRBV7-2
CDR3aa: CASSSRPDGELFF

j_gene: TRBJ2-7
v_gene: TRBV3-1
CDR3aa: CASSQESGAAAGVPYEQYF

j_gene: TRBJ2-1
v_gene: TRBV24-1
CDR3aa: CATSAGGSSYNEQFF

j_gene: TRBJ2-3
v_gene: TRBV4-1
CDR3aa: CASSQGTSGTGDTQYF

j_gene: TRBJ1-1
v_gene: TRBV5-1
CDR3aa: CASSLVSGIENTEAFF

j_gene: TRBJ2-5
v_gene: TRBV5-1
CDR3aa: CASSPGQAQETQYF

j_gene: TRBJ2-7
v_gene: TRBV5-1
CDR3aa: CASSLFSIAGGTSYEQYF

j_gene: TRBJ2-1
v_gene: TRBV7-3
CDR3aa: CASSTRDHNEQFF

j_gene: TRBJ2-3
v_gene: TRBV4-1
CDR3aa: CASSQDTYLTDTQYF

j_gene: TRBJ2-7
v_gene: TRBV18
CDR3aa: CASSPPVISPDEQYF

j_gene: TRBJ2-3
v_gene: TRBV20-1
CDR3aa: CSAGTGTRIPDTQYF

j_gene: TRBJ2-7
v_gene: TRBV29-1
CDR3aa: CSVERQGGGEQYF

j_gene: TRBJ1-3
v_gene: TRBV6-1
CDR3aa: CASTLRGASGNTIYF

j_gene: TRBJ2-2
v_gene: TRBV10-3
CDR3aa: CAIRRGPSNTGELFF

j_gene: TRBJ2-1
v_gene: TRBV29-1
CDR3aa: CSVVVSGAYNEQFF

j_gene: TRBJ2-6
v_gene: TRBV19
CDR3aa: CASTVGPGANVLTF

j_gene: TRBJ2-2
v_gene: TRBV7-9
CDR3aa: CASMPGFGRNTGELFF

j_gene: TRBJ2-5
v_gene: TRBV28
CDR3aa: CASSSTFTYYQETQYF

j_gene: TRBJ2-3
v_gene: TRBV13
CDR3aa: CASSYLPGVMPDTQYF

j_gene: TRBJ2-1
v_gene: TRBV12-3/TRBV12-4
CDR3aa: CASSSTRGTSGRTYNEQFF

j_gene: TRBJ1-2
v_gene: TRBV18
CDR3aa: CASSPGRQGAGGYTF

j_gene: TRBJ2-3
v_gene: TRBV5-1
CDR3aa: CASSLAVAEGGDTQYF

j_gene: TRBJ1-3
v_gene: TRBV3-1
CDR3aa: CASSVRRDPGNTIYF

j_gene: TRBJ1-1
v_gene: TRBV19
CDR3aa: CASSGDSAQNTEAFF

j_gene: TRBJ2-3
v_gene: TRBV20-1
CDR3aa: CSASFHTQYF

j_gene: TRBJ2-1
v_gene: TRBV12-3/TRBV12-4
CDR3aa: CASSLGGTAYNEQFF

j_gene: TRBJ1-6
v_gene: TRBV29-1
CDR3aa: CSVELAAGSPLHF

j_gene: TRBJ1-1
v_gene: TRBV30
CDR3aa: CAWSKGQENTEAFF

j_gene: TRBJ2-7
v_gene: TRBV30
CDR3aa: CAWSVPPGRYEQYF

j_gene: TRBJ1-2
v_gene: TRBV6-2/TRBV6-3
CDR3aa: CASRTDRLSGYTF

j_gene: TRBJ2-1
v_gene: TRBV7-3
CDR3aa: CASSAVGTGYNEQFF

j_gene: TRBJ2-1
v_gene: TRBV12-3/TRBV12-4
CDR3aa: CASRTSSGGPLVEQFF

j_gene: TRBJ2-7
v_gene: TRBV18
CDR3aa: CASSPPDGVYEQYF

j_gene: TRBJ1-5
v_gene: TRBV10-3
CDR3aa: CAISEWYGGNSNQPQHF